This T cell receptor (beta chain) was retrieved from a study of Ad26.COV2.S vaccination and SARS-CoV-2 variants. Study-wide background: Ad26.COV2.S shots went into the muscle once or twice, 56 days apart.

Noted treatment: some 20 received Ad26.COV2.S at low or high dose, single or two shots; roughly five received placebo; per-sample allocation not given. Day 63 after the first vaccine or placebo injection was the time point for sampling. Wuhan-strain spike was delivered by a replication-incompetent Ad26 vector. Germline V lookup: CDR1 MDHEN, CDR2 SYDVKM. V dropped 8 bases and J dropped 3 bases, with 11 bases sitting between them. The CDR3 extends over 14 amino acids. The repertoire was sequenced with immunoSEQ multiplex PCR; TCRdb's copy has only in-frame clones and lacks some. Of fewer than 600,000 clones in the sample, approximately 90% were seen once. General observations from the study: People given the vaccine had a wider spike-specific TCR breadth than placebo recipients did. Measures of TCR breadth and depth may have fallen short of total T cell responses.

About this clone: The antigen is not known.

This TCR was sampled from a person between 18 and 65 years old who received the Ad26.COV2.S COVID-19 vaccine or a placebo. The chain recombines TRBV28 with TRBJ2-6, with D hard to call. Sample: peripheral blood, taken in a trial of Ad26.COV2.S vaccine versus placebo. CDR3 DNA sequence: TGTGCCAGCTTACGAGTGGATGGGGCCAACGTCCTGACTTTC. This gives the protein CASLRVDGANVLTF.